These 25 T cell receptor beta chains share one sample of origin, sequenced in a study of T cell clones after liver transplantation. Sequenced by immunoSEQ multiplex PCR; TCRdb stores in-frame clones only, minus some. The table lists 68,000 or so clones, about 91% of them singletons. The sample was CD4+ T cells from blood, taken less than 28 months after liver transplant. The receptors were sampled from a human patient who received a liver transplant. Some T cells may arise from the graft donor.

The chain combines TRBV13 with TRBJ2-1, with D unresolved. The CDR3 spans 12 residues. V was cut by 2 bases and J by 10 bases, with 9 bases left in between. Germline CDR1 PRHDT, CDR2 FYEKMQ (reference sequence). The DNA of the CDR3 is TGTGCCAGCAGCTTAAATGTCAGGGAGCAGTTCTTC. It yields the protein CASSLNVREQFF.

This chain connects TRBV6-5 to TRBJ2-3, with no clear D. V was pared by 0 bases and J by 2 bases, with 9 bases between. The CDR3 loop spans 15 amino acids. The germline V gene encodes CDR1 MNHEY and CDR2 SVGAGI. CDR3 sequence reads: CASSYSMGSTDTQYF. The CDR3 DNA follows: TGTGCCAGCAGTTACTCGATGGGATCCACAGATACGCAGTATTTT.

The chain is built from TRBV19 and TRBJ2-3, with 11 bases fitting TRBD2. CDR1 is LNHDA and CDR2 is SQIVND in the germline V gene (reference sequence). The CDR3 extends over 18 amino acids. V shed 0 bases and J 6 bases; nucleotides not matched to a gene: 11. DNA for the CDR3: TGTGCCAGTAGTATAGATGGAGGGACTAGCGGTTCTCGGGATACGCAGTATTTT. It translates to CASSIDGGTSGSRDTQYF.

The chain recombines TRBV18 with TRBJ1-4; no clear D. CDR1 and CDR2 from the germline V gene are KGHSH and LQKENI. This CDR3 comprises 15 residues. Trimming removed 0 bases from V and 6 bases from J, with 11 bases in between. The CDR3 nucleotides are TGTGCCAGCTCACCACCCGGTCTGAGTGATGAAAAACTGTTTTTT. Amino acids: CASSPPGLSDEKLFF.

The V gene is TRBV13, the J gene TRBJ2-6; D is undetermined. Trimming pared 5 bases from V and 0 bases from J, leaving 11 bases between. Germline V gene lookup returns CDR1 PRHDT and CDR2 FYEKMQ (reference sequence). This CDR3 has 16 amino acids. The CDR3 reads CASSPRAFSGANVLTF. DNA of the CDR3: TGTGCCAGCAGCCCAAGGGCATTCTCTGGGGCCAACGTCCTGACTTTC.

V and J are TRBV7-9 and TRBJ2-2; D remains ambiguous. Germline V CDR1 and CDR2: SEHNR, FQNEAQ (reference sequence). The CDR3 contains 15 residues. Trimming stripped 5 bases from V and 5 bases from J, with 15 bases between. CDR3 residues: CASSPMGRSTGELFF. The CDR3 DNA sequence: TGTGCCAGCAGCCCCATGGGAAGGTCTACCGGGGAGCTGTTTTTT.

The chain combines TRBV19 with TRBJ1-1; 7 nucleotides align to TRBD1. Germline CDR1 is LNHDA and CDR2 is SQIVND (reference sequence). V was clipped by 3 bases and J by 4 bases; unmatched bases: 5. The length of the CDR3 is 14 residues. The CDR3 coding sequence is TGTGCCAGTAGTATTTACAGGGGTTCCACTGAAGCTTTCTTT. Its protein product is CASSIYRGSTEAFF.

This clone was found once. Here the CDR3 reads CASSSLERRGYTF. CDR3 in DNA: TGTGCCAGCAGCTCGTTGGAGAGGCGAGGCTACACCTTC. The chain has TRBV5-5 and TRBJ1-2, with no clear D. V lost 3 bases to trimming and J lost 8 bases, with 14 bases between them. Germline values: CDR1 SGHKS, CDR2 YYEKEE (reference sequence). The CDR3 loop spans 13 amino acids.

The chain is built from TRBV7-2 and TRBJ1-6; unclear D gene. V lost 1 base to trimming and J lost 6 bases, with 7 bases between them. Germline assignment: CDR1 SGHTA and CDR2 FQGNSA. This CDR3 region has 14 residues. Here the CDR3 DNA reads TGTGCCAGCAGCTTAGAAGGCCTTAATTCACCCCTCCACTTT. It codes for CASSLEGLNSPLHF.

This chain connects TRBV7-2 to TRBJ1-5, with D maybe TRBD1 (6 bases). There are 15 residues in the CDR3. Germline assignment: CDR1 SGHTA and CDR2 FQGNSA. V dropped 1 base and J dropped 3 bases, with 10 bases sitting between them. For the CDR3, the DNA is TGTGCCAGCAGCTTAGGAGGGGGGAACAATCAGCCCCAGCATTTT. Its translation is CASSLGGGNNQPQHF.

The chain recombines TRBV9 with TRBJ1-1, with D possibly being TRBD1 (6 bases). V was clipped by 3 bases and J by 7 bases, with 22 bases between them. The germline CDR1 and CDR2 sequences are SGDLS and YYNGEE. The CDR3 is made up of 16 amino acids. The CDR3 DNA follows: TGTGCCAGCAGCGCCCTTCCAAATACAGGGATGGGTGAAGCTTTCTTT. Amino acids: CASSALPNTGMGEAFF.

The V gene is TRBV29-1, the J gene TRBJ1-4, with a possible D match to TRBD1 (6 bases). With 7 bases removed from V and 4 bases from J, the gap between germline ends came to 13 bases. The CDR3 is 13 amino acids. Germline V gives CDR1 SQVTM, CDR2 ANQGSEA. CDR3 in DNA: TGCAGCGGGGGGGACACTGTTAATGAAAAACTGTTTTTT. Its translation: CSGGDTVNEKLFF.

This chain connects TRBV5-1 to TRBJ2-3; 10 nucleotides line up with TRBD1. The CDR3 has 15 residues. The germline V gene has CDR1 SGHRS and CDR2 YFSETQ. Losses at the gene ends were 5 bases for V and 4 bases for J; bases not matched to a gene: 7. This chain's CDR3 is CASRIGTGESDTQYF. The CDR3 DNA reads TGCGCCAGCAGAATCGGGACAGGGGAGTCAGATACGCAGTATTTT.

The genes are TRBV15 and TRBJ1-3; D unresolved. The CDR3 runs to 14 residues. Trimming took 1 base from V and 0 from J, leaving 4 bases between them. Germline CDR1 and CDR2: LNHNV and YYDKDF (reference sequence). CDR3 sequence reads: CATSRGSSGNTIYF. CDR3 sequence (DNA): TGTGCCACCAGCAGAGGGAGCTCTGGAAACACCATATATTTT.

This chain connects TRBV27 to TRBJ1-1; no firm D call. The CDR3 is made up of 16 amino acids. Germline loops: CDR1 MNHEY, CDR2 SMNVEV (reference sequence). Trimming removed 1 base at V and 0 bases at J, with 12 bases between. The DNA of the CDR3 is TGTGCCAGCAGTTTATTGGGTGGCGCTCTGAACACTGAAGCTTTCTTT. It codes for CASSLLGGALNTEAFF.

The chain employs TRBV11-3 and TRBJ2-7, with D perhaps being TRBD1 or TRBD2 (5 bases each). CDR3 length equals 14 residues. V was clipped by 1 base and J by 2 bases, with 9 bases between them. Looked up from germline, CDR1 is SGHNT and CDR2 is YENEEA. The CDR3 reads CASSLGTGPYEQYF. The DNA of the CDR3 is TGTGCCAGCAGCTTAGGAACGGGACCCTACGAGCAGTACTTC.

The chain employs TRBV19 and TRBJ2-2; a possible D gene is TRBD1 (6 bases). V lost 7 bases to trimming and J lost 2 bases, with 17 bases between them. Per the germline V gene, CDR1 is LNHDA and CDR2 is SQIVND (reference sequence). CDR3 length: 16 amino acids. The CDR3 region has the DNA TGTGCCAGTAAGAGGGCCGGGACACCAAACACCGGGGAGCTGTTTTTT. As protein: CASKRAGTPNTGELFF.

The J gene is TRBJ1-2, the V gene TRBV10-3, with D unresolved. The CDR3 contains 13 residues. Trimming took 10 bases from V and 6 from J, leaving 18 bases between them. The germline V gene encodes CDR1 ENHRY and CDR2 SYGVKD. Here the CDR3 reads CATALALEHGYTF. The CDR3 DNA sequence: TGTGCCACCGCCTTGGCGCTAGAGCATGGCTACACCTTC.

This clone came up once. The gene calls are TRBV5-4 and TRBJ1-5; no reliable D call. The V end lost 4 bases, the J end lost 5 bases, and 10 bases lay between the germline ends. The germline V gene encodes CDR1 SGHNT and CDR2 YYREEE (reference sequence). This CDR3 comprises 13 residues. CDR3 residues: CASSGGLDQPQHF. CDR3 nucleotide sequence: TGTGCCAGCAGCGGTGGGCTGGATCAGCCCCAGCATTTT.

The rearrangement uses TRBV5-1 and TRBJ1-5, with 7 positions matching TRBD1. After removal of 4 bases from V and 6 bases from J, the junction contained 10 bases not matched to a gene. The CDR3 runs 15 residues. Germline CDR1 is SGHRS and CDR2 is YFSETQ. CDR3 amino acids: CASSAQTGLGQPQHF. CDR3 nucleotides: TGCGCCAGCAGCGCCCAGACAGGGCTTGGTCAGCCCCAGCATTTT. The variable domain in full, completed from reference TRBV5-1 and TRBJ1-5, reads KAGVTQTPRYLIKTRGQQVTLSCSPISGHRSVSWYQQTPGQGLQFLFEYFSETQRNKGNFPGRFSGRQFSNSRSEMNVSTLELGDSALYLCASSAQTGLGQPQHFGDGTRLSIL.

The chain carries TRBV7-9 and TRBJ2-3; 8 nucleotides line up with TRBD2. Trimming removed 5 bases from V and 3 bases from J; junction bases left unmatched: 7. CDR3 length equals 15 residues. CDR1 SEHNR and CDR2 FQNEAQ come from the germline V gene (reference sequence). The CDR3 DNA reads TGTGCCAGCAGCGACCCAGCGGGAGTTACAGATACGCAGTATTTT. Encoded protein: CASSDPAGVTDTQYF.

V gene TRBV29-1 combines with J gene TRBJ1-2; TRBD1 aligns across 7 bases. CDR1 SQVTM and CDR2 ANQGSEA come from the germline V gene. The CDR3 runs to 13 residues. V trimming: 5 bases; J trimming: 8 bases; junction bases outside the gene matches: 11. For the CDR3, the DNA is TGCAGCGTTAGTGACAGGGAGGCTTGGGGCTACACCTTC. This codes for CSVSDREAWGYTF. The full variable domain, rest sourced from reference TRBV29-1 and TRBJ1-2, is SAVISQKPSRDICQRGTSLTIQCQVDSQVTMMFWYRQQPGQSLTLIATANQGSEATYESGFVIDKFPISRPNLTFSTLTVSNMSPEDSSIYLCSVSDREAWGYTFGSGTRLTVV.

This sequence joins TRBV15 and TRBJ1-2; 7 positions agree with TRBD1. CDR1 is LNHNV and CDR2 is YYDKDF in the germline V gene (reference sequence). The CDR3 is 15 residues long. V was clipped by 3 bases and J by 10 bases; unmatched bases: 14. The DNA of the CDR3 is TGTGCCACCAGCAGTTTAGGCACGAGGGGGCTAGACTACACCTTC. It specifies CATSSLGTRGLDYTF.

The chain is built from TRBV18 and TRBJ2-3; 13 bases fit TRBD2. Germline CDR1 and CDR2: KGHSH and LQKENI. Trimming took 4 bases from V and 1 from J; bases not matched to a gene: 2. The CDR3 runs 16 residues. The CDR3, as DNA: TGTGCCAGCTCACGGACTAGCGGGAGCGGCACAGATACGCAGTATTTT. Translation: CASSRTSGSGTDTQYF. Filled out from reference TRBV18 and TRBJ2-3, the complete variable domain reads NAGVMQNPRHLVRRRGQEARLRCSPMKGHSHVYWYRQLPEEGLKFMVYLQKENIIDESGMPKERFSAEFPKEGPSILRIQQVVRGDSAAYFCASSRTSGSGTDTQYFGPGTRLTVL.

This sequence joins TRBV5-1 and TRBJ1-2; tentative D call: TRBD1 (6 bases). The CDR3 sequence is 12 residues long. V lost 3 bases to trimming and J lost 8 bases, with 11 bases between them. CDR1 and CDR2 from the germline V gene are SGHRS and YFSETQ. This chain's CDR3 is CASSWTDRGYTF. The CDR3 bases are TGCGCCAGCAGCTGGACCGACAGGGGCTACACCTTC.